This TCR beta chain originates from a study of cytomegalovirus exposure and HLA in healthy donors. Study-level points and caveats: Accurate predictions that matched the HLA-A and HLA-B alleles of most subjects were reportedly made from TCR beta sequences.

V dropped 2 bases and J dropped 0 bases, with 10 bases sitting between them. The CDR3 has 15 residues. Germline CDR1 is MNHEY and CDR2 is SVGAGI. PCR was performed using 60 Vbeta and 13 Jbeta primers. This table comes from immunoSEQ multiplex PCR, and its TCRdb copy is limited to in-frame clones, with some not included. Here the sample spans some 140,000 clones, around three quarters being singletons. Every donor was a healthy person donating bone marrow. Comments on this clone: Its specificity is unknown.

The chain employs TRBV6-5 and TRBJ1-1, with D possibly being TRBD1 (6 bases). The sequence came from a woman aged 40 to 50 in good health and CMV-seronegative. The sample consisted of PBMCs. CDR3 coding DNA: TGTGCCAGCAGTTACAGGGGGTGGATGAACACTGAAGCTTTCTTT. Amino acids: CASSYRGWMNTEAFF.